The clone carrying this T cell receptor beta chain was detected only a few times. Its antigen remains unknown. These data originate in a study of CD8 T cells in ankylosing spondylitis. In germline, CDR1 is DFQATT, CDR2 SNEGSKA (reference sequence). V dropped 5 bases and J dropped 7 bases, with 15 bases sitting between them. CDR3 length: 13 residues. The study's findings and limits: Characteristic, it appeared, of ankylosing spondylitis blood was a TCR beta motif of roughly 8 highly homologous variants. The authors reported significant enrichment of disease-linked clones in matched ankylosing spondylitis synovial fluid.

Molecular-barcoded quantitative 5'-RACE produced these TCR beta libraries. TCRdb re-called the 5' RACE reads through MiXCR, storing one row per CDR3 protein. The sample has just under 550,000 distinct CDR3 sequences, about 13% seen once. This chain joins TRBV20-1 and TRBJ2-1; D ambiguous. Specimen: blood, either unsorted or a sorted T cell fraction (not recorded which). The TCR was taken from a male donor with ankylosing spondylitis. CDR3: CSAYWSQGNEQFF. CDR3 coding DNA: TGCAGTGCTTACTGGTCCCAAGGGAATGAGCAGTTCTTC.